Listed below are T cell receptor beta chains from one sample, sequenced in a study of blood T cell repertoires in COVID-19. The assay was immunoSEQ multiplex PCR, and TCRdb's table has in-frame clones only and misses some. Of roughly 200,000 clones in the sample, roughly 89% are singletons; the top ten hold roughly 4%. Sequencing was done on a sample of PBMCs or T cells enriched from blood (not recorded which). These receptors were collected from a woman aged 25 to 39 with acute COVID-19. CDR3s include the opening cysteine and the closing phenylalanine or tryptophan. Each record gives: J gene, V gene, CDR3 length, D gene, clone size, CDR3 protein, CDR3 DNA. D genes are given only for firm matches. Not all rows give a size; the values are once, few, many and, for expanded clones, a class.

j_gene: TRBJ2-7; v_gene: TRBV7-8; len: 15; d_gene: NA; abundance: NA; CDR3aa: CASSPLPGESYEQYF; CDR3nt: TGTGCCAGCAGCCCCCTCCCCGGGGAGTCCTACGAGCAGTACTTC
j_gene: TRBJ1-2; v_gene: TRBV7-3; len: 15; d_gene: TRBD1; abundance: NA; CDR3aa: CASSTSGQGVFGYTF; CDR3nt: TGTGCCAGCAGCACCTCAGGACAGGGGGTGTTTGGCTACACCTTC
j_gene: TRBJ2-5; v_gene: TRBV7-3; len: 11; d_gene: NA; abundance: NA; CDR3aa: CASSDGLTQYF; CDR3nt: TGTGCCAGCTCCGACGGGTTGACCCAGTACTTC
j_gene: TRBJ2-6; v_gene: TRBV7-8; len: 16; d_gene: NA; abundance: NA; CDR3aa: CASSLVGASGANVLTF; CDR3nt: TGTGCCAGCAGCTTAGTGGGAGCCTCTGGGGCCAACGTCCTGACTTTC
j_gene: TRBJ2-7; v_gene: TRBV19; len: 15; d_gene: NA; abundance: few; CDR3aa: CATREVEDADYEQYF; CDR3nt: TGTGCCACCCGAGAGGTGGAGGACGCGGACTACGAGCAGTACTTC
j_gene: TRBJ1-1; v_gene: TRBV30; len: 13; d_gene: NA; abundance: NA; CDR3aa: CAWIWSPNTEAFF; CDR3nt: TGTGCCTGGATATGGAGCCCGAACACTGAAGCTTTCTTT
j_gene: TRBJ2-7; v_gene: TRBV29-1; len: 13; d_gene: TRBD2; abundance: NA; CDR3aa: CSVGGGASYEQYF; CDR3nt: TGCAGCGTCGGCGGGGGGGCCTCCTACGAGCAGTACTTC
j_gene: TRBJ2-7; v_gene: TRBV7-3; len: 14; d_gene: NA; abundance: once; CDR3aa: CASSLSRASYEQYF; CDR3nt: TGTGCCAGCAGCTTAAGCAGGGCGAGCTACGAGCAGTACTTC
j_gene: TRBJ1-1; v_gene: TRBV7-9; len: 17; d_gene: NA; abundance: NA; CDR3aa: CASSLAGGGRLNTEAFF; CDR3nt: TGTGCCAGCAGCTTAGCTGGCGGGGGCCGACTCAACACTGAAGCTTTCTTT
j_gene: TRBJ1-1; v_gene: TRBV5-1; len: 14; d_gene: TRBD1; abundance: once; CDR3aa: CASSAGQGITEAFF; CDR3nt: TGCGCCAGCAGCGCCGGACAGGGTATCACTGAAGCTTTCTTT
j_gene: TRBJ2-7; v_gene: TRBV24-1; len: 13; d_gene: NA; abundance: NA; CDR3aa: CATSDSGGYEQYF; CDR3nt: TGTGCCACCAGTGATTCTGGAGGCTACGAGCAGTACTTC
j_gene: TRBJ1-3; v_gene: TRBV5-6; len: 14; d_gene: TRBD1; abundance: NA; CDR3aa: CASSLQGQGNTIYF; CDR3nt: TGTGCCAGCAGCCTACAGGGACAGGGAAACACCATATATTTT
j_gene: TRBJ2-1; v_gene: TRBV14; len: 16; d_gene: TRBD1; abundance: NA; CDR3aa: CASSQDGTGIHNEQFF; CDR3nt: TGTGCCAGCAGCCAAGATGGGACAGGGATCCACAATGAGCAGTTCTTC
j_gene: TRBJ1-1; v_gene: TRBV19; len: 14; d_gene: TRBD1; abundance: NA; CDR3aa: CASSLIWTGAEAFF; CDR3nt: TGTGCCAGTAGTTTAATTTGGACAGGGGCAGAAGCTTTCTTT
j_gene: TRBJ1-5; v_gene: TRBV30; len: 16; d_gene: NA; abundance: NA; CDR3aa: CAWSPQEQGANQPQHF; CDR3nt: TGTGCCTGGAGTCCCCAAGAACAAGGGGCAAATCAGCCCCAGCATTTT
j_gene: TRBJ1-6; v_gene: TRBV19; len: 14; d_gene: NA; abundance: once; CDR3aa: CASSIGVSGSPLHF; CDR3nt: TGTGCCAGTAGTATAGGGGTTTCGGGTTCACCCCTCCACTTT
j_gene: TRBJ1-4; v_gene: TRBV5-4; len: 17; d_gene: NA; abundance: NA; CDR3aa: CASSPGQNLATNEKLFF; CDR3nt: TGTGCCAGCAGCCCGGGACAAAATCTTGCAACTAATGAAAAACTGTTTTTT
j_gene: TRBJ1-5; v_gene: TRBV4-1; len: 16; d_gene: TRBD1; abundance: NA; CDR3aa: CASSPQTGVSNQPQHF; CDR3nt: TGCGCCAGCAGCCCACAGACAGGGGTTAGCAATCAGCCCCAGCATTTT
j_gene: TRBJ2-7; v_gene: TRBV18; len: 13; d_gene: NA; abundance: NA; CDR3aa: CASSPAQAREQYF; CDR3nt: TGTGCCAGCTCACCCGCGCAGGCGCGTGAGCAGTACTTC
j_gene: TRBJ1-3; v_gene: TRBV18; len: 13; d_gene: NA; abundance: NA; CDR3aa: CASQTSSGNTIYF; CDR3nt: TGTGCCAGCCAAACTTCCTCTGGAAACACCATATATTTT
j_gene: TRBJ1-2; v_gene: TRBV2; len: 14; d_gene: NA; abundance: NA; CDR3aa: CASSPAQGNYGYTF; CDR3nt: TGTGCCAGCAGTCCTGCACAGGGTAACTATGGCTACACCTTC
j_gene: TRBJ1-5; v_gene: TRBV4-1; len: 16; d_gene: NA; abundance: NA; CDR3aa: CASSQETAHSNQPQHF; CDR3nt: TGCGCCAGCAGCCAAGAGACAGCACATAGCAATCAGCCCCAGCATTTT
j_gene: TRBJ2-3; v_gene: TRBV4-1; len: 14; d_gene: NA; abundance: NA; CDR3aa: CASSLRSAADTQYF; CDR3nt: TGCGCCAGCAGCCTTCGAAGTGCGGCAGATACGCAGTATTTT
j_gene: TRBJ1-4; v_gene: TRBV18; len: 13; d_gene: NA; abundance: NA; CDR3aa: CASSMGAGEKLFF; CDR3nt: TGTGCCAGCTCAATGGGGGCCGGTGAAAAACTGTTTTTT
j_gene: TRBJ1-2; v_gene: TRBV4-3; len: 16; d_gene: TRBD1; abundance: NA; CDR3aa: CASSKLQGAISTGYTF; CDR3nt: TGCGCCAGCAGCAAACTCCAGGGGGCAATAAGTACGGGCTACACCTTC
j_gene: TRBJ1-1; v_gene: TRBV29-1; len: 13; d_gene: NA; abundance: NA; CDR3aa: CSVVARANTEAFF; CDR3nt: TGCAGCGTTGTGGCCAGGGCGAACACTGAAGCTTTCTTT
j_gene: TRBJ2-7; v_gene: TRBV7-9; len: 17; d_gene: NA; abundance: NA; CDR3aa: CASSLVVAGASSYEQYF; CDR3nt: TGTGCCAGCAGCTTAGTTGTCGCGGGGGCCTCCTCCTACGAGCAGTACTTC
j_gene: TRBJ2-1; v_gene: TRBV27; len: 15; d_gene: NA; abundance: NA; CDR3aa: CASSLSPVSYNEQFF; CDR3nt: TGTGCCAGCAGTTTATCTCCTGTCTCCTACAATGAGCAGTTCTTC
j_gene: TRBJ1-2; v_gene: TRBV24-1; len: 13; d_gene: TRBD1; abundance: NA; CDR3aa: CATSERTGGGYTF; CDR3nt: TGTGCCACCAGTGAACGGACAGGGGGTGGCTACACCTTC
j_gene: TRBJ1-1; v_gene: TRBV2; len: 14; d_gene: TRBD1; abundance: NA; CDR3aa: CASSAGGLITEAFF; CDR3nt: TGTGCCAGCAGTGCAGGGGGATTGATCACTGAAGCTTTCTTT
j_gene: TRBJ1-3; v_gene: TRBV3-1/TRBV3-2; len: 19; d_gene: NA; abundance: NA; CDR3aa: CASSHPLDRTHRSGNTIYF; CDR3nt: TGTGCCAGCAGCCACCCTCTTGACAGGACCCACCGTTCTGGAAACACCATATATTTT
j_gene: TRBJ1-2; v_gene: TRBV7-9; len: 13; d_gene: TRBD1; abundance: NA; CDR3aa: CASSLTGGPGYTF; CDR3nt: TGTGCCAGCAGCTTAACAGGGGGCCCTGGCTACACCTTC
j_gene: TRBJ2-2; v_gene: TRBV27; len: 13; d_gene: NA; abundance: NA; CDR3aa: CASSFRVDGELFF; CDR3nt: TGTGCCAGCAGTTTCAGGGTCGACGGGGAGCTGTTTTTT
j_gene: TRBJ1-1; v_gene: TRBV3-1/TRBV3-2; len: 11; d_gene: TRBD1; abundance: NA; CDR3aa: CASRHRGQAFF; CDR3nt: TGTGCCAGCAGGCACAGGGGGCAAGCTTTCTTT
j_gene: TRBJ1-1; v_gene: TRBV2; len: 17; d_gene: NA; abundance: NA; CDR3aa: CASSDDAVFKLNTEAFF; CDR3nt: TGTGCCAGCAGTGATGATGCAGTCTTTAAATTGAACACTGAAGCTTTCTTT
j_gene: TRBJ2-1; v_gene: TRBV12-3/TRBV12-4; len: 13; d_gene: NA; abundance: NA; CDR3aa: CASSLSLYNEQFF; CDR3nt: TGTGCCAGCAGTTTAAGCCTATACAATGAGCAGTTCTTC